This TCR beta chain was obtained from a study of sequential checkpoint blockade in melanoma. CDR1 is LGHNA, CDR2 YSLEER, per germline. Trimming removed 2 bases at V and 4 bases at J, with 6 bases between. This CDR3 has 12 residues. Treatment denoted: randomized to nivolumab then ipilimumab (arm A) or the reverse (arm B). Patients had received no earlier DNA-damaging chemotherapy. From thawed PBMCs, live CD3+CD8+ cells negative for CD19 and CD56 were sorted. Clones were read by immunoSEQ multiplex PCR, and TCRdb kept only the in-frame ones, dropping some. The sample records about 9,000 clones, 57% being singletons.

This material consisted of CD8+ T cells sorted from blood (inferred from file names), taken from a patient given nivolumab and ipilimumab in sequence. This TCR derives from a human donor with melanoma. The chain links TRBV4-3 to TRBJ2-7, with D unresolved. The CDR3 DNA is TGCGCCAGCAGCCAAATTAATTACGAGCAGTACTTC. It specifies CASSQINYEQYF.